These 21 T cell receptor beta chains were sequenced from one sample in a study of T cell repertoires in cytomegalovirus infection. TCRdb reanalysed the reads using MiXCR and keeps one entry per CDR3 protein. The table includes roughly 630,000 distinct CDR3 sequences, 20% to 25% detected once. What was sequenced was CD8+ T cells from PBMCs. These receptors were taken from a human donor in good health (CMV status not recorded). Some clones in this sample may be carry-over from other donors' samples.

This clonotype appeared a few times. J is TRBJ2-1 and V is TRBV14; no firm D call. Germline CDR1 is SGHDN and CDR2 is FVKESK. The CDR3 runs 17 residues. The ends were cut back, 4 bases at V and 8 bases at J, with 24 bases in the middle. The CDR3, as DNA: TGTGCCAGCAGCCCGCAGGTCAGTCCAGCGATATGGGATGAGCAGTTCTTC. Translation gives CASSPQVSPAIWDEQFF.

V and J are TRBV20-1 and TRBJ2-1, with 8 bases matching TRBD1. This CDR3 has 12 residues. Losses at the gene ends were 5 bases for V and 4 bases for J; bases not matched to a gene: 1. Germline CDR1 DFQATT, CDR2 SNEGSKA (reference sequence). Here the CDR3 reads CSADRGYNEQFF. The CDR3 DNA sequence: TGCAGTGCTGACAGGGGATACAATGAGCAGTTCTTC.

The V call is TRBV27, the J call TRBJ2-3; D gene unclear. This CDR3 is built from 11 residues. Trimming took 8 bases from V and 6 from J, leaving 9 bases between them. CDR1 is MNHEY and CDR2 is SMNVEV in the germline V gene (reference sequence). The CDR3 DNA is TGTGCCAGCGGGTCGTGGGATACGCAGTATTTT. It is translated as CASGSWDTQYF.

The chain employs TRBV5-1 and TRBJ1-5; no reliable D call. This CDR3 has 15 residues. The germline gives CDR1 SGHRS, CDR2 YFSETQ. V was trimmed by 0 bases and J by 7 bases, leaving 14 bases between them. The CDR3 nucleotides read TGCGCCAGCAGCTTGGGAGGAGGGCTTCAGCAGCCCCAGCATTTT. Translating gives CASSLGGGLQQPQHF.

This clonotype was recorded many times. The V and J genes are TRBV7-2 and TRBJ2-1, with TRBD1 matching over 11 bases. Germline CDR1 and CDR2: SGHTA and FQGNSA. V lost 4 bases to trimming and J lost 7 bases; unmatched junction nucleotides: 9. This CDR3 has 16 amino acids. CDR3: CASSWVGGQGENEQFF. CDR3 in DNA: TGTGCCAGCAGCTGGGTTGGGGGACAGGGGGAGAATGAGCAGTTCTTC.

The genes are TRBV28 and TRBJ1-1, with D hard to call. The CDR3 loop spans 14 amino acids. Looked up from germline, CDR1 is MDHEN and CDR2 is SYDVKM. Trimming shortened V by 3 bases and J by 5 bases, and 13 bases separated the two germline ends. The CDR3 loop reads CASSLRVMWTEAFF. The CDR3 DNA sequence: TGTGCCAGCAGTTTGAGGGTCATGTGGACTGAAGCTTTCTTT. The complete variable domain, with remaining parts taken from reference TRBV28 and TRBJ1-1, reads DVKVTQSSRYLVKRTGEKVFLECVQDMDHENMFWYRQDPGLGLRLIYFSYDVKMKEKGDIPEGYSVSREKKERFSLILESASTNQTSMYLCASSLRVMWTEAFFGQGTRLTVV.

The sample holds a few counts of this clonotype. The genes are TRBV6-2 or TRBV6-3 and TRBJ2-1, with D tentatively TRBD2 (5 bases). The CDR3 spans 15 residues. Deletions cut 5 bases from V and 4 bases from J, with 15 bases between. Germline assignment: CDR1 MNHEY and CDR2 SVGEGT. The DNA for the CDR3 is TGTGCCAGCAGTCGGGATACACCTTCATACAATGAGCAGTTCTTC. Amino acid sequence: CASSRDTPSYNEQFF.

This clonotype occurred a few times. The J gene is TRBJ2-3, the V gene TRBV6-6; weak D call: TRBD1 (5 bases). Trimming stripped 11 bases from V and 4 bases from J, with 16 bases between. The CDR3 has 13 residues. Germline assignment: CDR1 MNHNY and CDR2 SVGAGI (reference sequence). The CDR3: CAAGRGLADTQYF. The CDR3 DNA sequence: TGTGCCGCAGGAAGGGGCTTGGCAGATACGCAGTATTTT.

The chain is built from TRBV20-1 and TRBJ1-1, with D unclear. With 5 bases removed from V and 2 bases from J, the gap between germline ends came to 12 bases. CDR3 length: 13 amino acids. CDR1 DFQATT and CDR2 SNEGSKA come from the germline V gene (reference sequence). CDR3 sequence (DNA): TGCAGTGCTGCAGACGGACTAAACACTGAAGCTTTCTTT. Protein: CSAADGLNTEAFF.

J is TRBJ2-6 and V is TRBV5-1; 7 nucleotides align to TRBD1. V lost 0 bases to trimming and J lost 2 bases; unmatched junction nucleotides: 8. This CDR3 comprises 18 residues. Per the germline V gene, CDR1 is SGHRS and CDR2 is YFSETQ. This CDR3 is CASSLGQGELAGANVLTF. The CDR3 DNA follows: TGCGCCAGCAGCTTGGGCCAGGGGGAGTTGGCTGGGGCCAACGTCCTGACTTTC.

The DNA for the CDR3 is TGTGCCAGCAGCGTAGCGAGGACTGTTGATACGCAGTATTTT. Translated: CASSVARTVDTQYF. The V and J genes are TRBV11-3 and TRBJ2-3, with D tentatively TRBD2 (5 bases). This CDR3 has 14 amino acids. The V gene lost 5 bases and the J gene lost 6 bases, with 15 bases spanning the gap. Germline CDR1 and CDR2: SGHNT and YENEEA. The full variable domain, completed using reference TRBV11-3 and TRBJ2-3, is EAGVVQSPRYKIIEKKQPVAFWCNPISGHNTLYWYLQNLGQGPELLIRYENEEAVDDSQLPKDRFSAERLKGVDSTLKIQPAELGDSAVYLCASSVARTVDTQYFGPGTRLTVL.

The chain uses TRBV7-2 and TRBJ2-7; 13 bases are a match to TRBD2. Germline CDR1 and CDR2: SGHTA and FQGNSA. Trimming took 5 bases from V and 4 from J; bases not matched to a gene: 8. The CDR3 length is 16 residues. The CDR3 nucleotides are TGTGCCAGCAGCCCAAGGGGACTAGCGGGGTGGTACGAGCAGTACTTC. Its protein product is CASSPRGLAGWYEQYF.

This clonotype was seen ten or more times. The chain has TRBV28 and TRBJ2-7; D is unclear. Germline V lookup: CDR1 MDHEN, CDR2 SYDVKM. CDR3 length equals 13 residues. V was trimmed by 6 bases and J by 2 bases, leaving 11 bases between them. This chain's CDR3 is CASRNSGTYEQYV. The CDR3 nucleotides read TGTGCCAGCAGAAACAGTGGTACCTACGAGCAGTACGTC.

This clonotype showed up many times. This chain connects TRBV7-9 to TRBJ2-7, with D possibly being TRBD2 (5 bases). Germline V gives CDR1 SEHNR, CDR2 FQNEAQ (reference sequence). The CDR3 covers 11 residues. V gave up 6 bases and J gave up 6 bases, with 9 bases separating them. As DNA, the CDR3 is TGTGCCAGCAGTAGCAGCGGCGAGCAGTACTTC. It encodes CASSSSGEQYF.

This clonotype came up many times. In nucleotides, the CDR3 is TGTGCCAGCAGTTATGTCCAGAACTATGGCTACACCTTC. It yields the protein CASSYVQNYGYTF. The J gene is TRBJ1-2, the V gene TRBV6-2 or TRBV6-3; D unresolved. The CDR3 has 13 residues. In germline, CDR1 is MNHEY, CDR2 SVGEGT. V lost 3 bases, J lost 2 bases, and 7 bases lay in between.

This clonotype was seen more than once but under ten times. CDR3 protein: CSVARVGKNTEAFF. CDR3 bases: TGCAGCGTTGCGAGGGTAGGGAAGAACACTGAAGCTTTCTTT. J is TRBJ1-1 and V is TRBV29-1; unclear D gene. The CDR3 is made up of 14 amino acids. Deletions cut 4 bases from V and 1 base from J, with 13 bases between. Germline V gene lookup returns CDR1 SQVTM and CDR2 ANQGSEA. The full variable domain, in which reference TRBV29-1 and TRBJ1-1 provide the parts outside the CDR3, is SAVISQKPSRDICQRGTSLTIQCQVDSQVTMMFWYRQQPGQSLTLIATANQGSEATYESGFVIDKFPISRPNLTFSTLTVSNMSPEDSSIYLCSVARVGKNTEAFFGQGTRLTVV.

This clonotype was counted between two and nine times. The chain uses TRBV14 and TRBJ2-5; a possible D gene is TRBD1 (6 bases). The germline V and J ends were trimmed by 1 base and 5 bases, with 8 bases remaining between them. Germline-derived CDR1 and CDR2 are SGHDN and FVKESK. This CDR3 contains 13 residues. This CDR3 reads CASSQGGPETQYF. The CDR3 DNA reads TGTGCCAGCAGCCAAGGGGGGCCGGAGACCCAGTACTTC.

In this sample, this clonotype turned up many times. The CDR3 sequence is CASSYRRAGETQYF. DNA of the CDR3: TGTGCCAGCAGTTACCGAAGGGCCGGAGAGACCCAGTACTTC. The rearrangement links TRBV6-5 to TRBJ2-5, with D unresolved. Trimming removed 2 bases from V and 4 bases from J, with 11 bases in between. CDR3 length: 14 amino acids. Germline loops: CDR1 MNHEY, CDR2 SVGAGI.

This clonotype was found a few times. This rearrangement joins TRBV5-6 to TRBJ2-1; D not resolved. There are 17 residues in the CDR3. Trimming took off 6 bases at V and 2 bases at J, with 21 bases between the two ends. The germline V gene has CDR1 SGHDT and CDR2 YYEEEE. The CDR3 sequence: CASKKFFEDPTYNEQFF. CDR3 in DNA: TGTGCCAGCAAAAAGTTTTTTGAGGATCCTACCTACAATGAGCAGTTCTTC.

This clonotype was counted a few times. The rearrangement uses TRBV10-3 and TRBJ1-1; 7 bases are a match to TRBD1. The germline CDR1 and CDR2 sequences are ENHRY and SYGVKD. After removal of 4 bases from V and 5 bases from J, the junction contained 7 bases not matched to a gene. This CDR3 is built from 14 residues. The CDR3 reads CAISAGQVRTEAFF. In nucleotides, the CDR3 is TGTGCCATCAGTGCAGGACAGGTGAGGACTGAAGCTTTCTTT.

In DNA form, the CDR3 reads TGTGCCAGCGGGTCGACTAGAAGCTCGTCCTACGAGCAGTACGTC. This encodes CASGSTRSSSYEQYV. The J gene is TRBJ2-7, the V gene TRBV2; D is possibly TRBD2 (6 bases). CDR3 length equals 15 residues. The germline V gene has CDR1 SNHLY and CDR2 FYNNEI. V lost 8 bases to trimming and J lost 1 base, with 18 bases between them.